This TCR beta chain originates from a study of cytomegalovirus exposure and HLA in healthy donors. Study summary: From about 179 million T cells, an earlier analysis saw some 120 million unique TCR beta sequences.

The germline gives CDR1 LNHDA, CDR2 SQIVND (reference sequence). The V end was cut by 6 bases, the J end by 0 bases, with 12 bases between. The CDR3 loop spans 15 amino acids. About this clone: What it binds is not known.

General study results and limits: It was reported that the classifier diagnosed cytomegalovirus status with high specificity and sensitivity in both the original and validation cohorts. CMV serostatus was the only recorded immune exposure for donors.

At sampling all donors were nominally healthy, likely with unrecorded immune exposures. The PCR employed 60 Vbeta primers together with 13 Jbeta primers. Clones were read by immunoSEQ multiplex PCR, and TCRdb kept only the in-frame ones, dropping some. The sample carries roughly 160,000 clones, approximately 75% recorded once. Sequencing was done on a sample of PBMCs. The genes are TRBV19 and TRBJ2-4, with D perhaps matching TRBD1 (6 bases). The TCR sequence derives from a man over 45 in good health and CMV-seropositive. The CDR3 coding sequence is TGTGCCAGTAGCCAACAGGGAACAGCCAAAAACATTCAGTACTTC. This translates into CASSQQGTAKNIQYF.